Listed below are T cell receptor beta chains from one sample, sequenced in a study of memory CD4+ T cells and cytomegalovirus serostatus. Clones were read by immunoSEQ multiplex PCR, and TCRdb kept only the in-frame ones, dropping some. The sample yields about 46,000 clones, around 80% seen once. Sequences were obtained from memory CD4+ T cells from blood. Receptors were obtained from an adult in good health and CMV-seronegative. Each CDR3 is given with its conserved first and last residue. Each record gives: J gene, V gene, clone size, D gene, CDR3 protein, CDR3 DNA. D genes are given only for firm matches. The size entry is marked missing in some rows and otherwise reads once, few, many or a size class.

j_call: TRBJ1-1
v_call: TRBV7-2
clone_size: .
d_call: TRBD1
cdr3_aa: CASSFDRVGTEAFF
cdr3_nt: TGTGCCAGCAGCTTTGACAGGGTCGGCACTGAAGCTTTCTTT

j_call: TRBJ1-5
v_call: TRBV28
clone_size: .
d_call: .
cdr3_aa: CASSSTRPQHF
cdr3_nt: TGTGCCAGCAGTTCAACCCGGCCCCAGCATTTT

j_call: TRBJ1-6
v_call: TRBV18
clone_size: few
d_call: TRBD1
cdr3_aa: CASQGGTGNSPLHF
cdr3_nt: TGTGCCAGCCAGGGCGGGACAGGGAATTCACCCCTCCACTTT

j_call: TRBJ2-7
v_call: TRBV7-9
clone_size: .
d_call: TRBD1
cdr3_aa: CASSLVGTTGGLSYEQYF
cdr3_nt: TGTGCCAGCAGCTTAGTCGGGACCACAGGGGGCCTCTCCTACGAGCAGTACTTC

j_call: TRBJ1-2
v_call: TRBV28
clone_size: .
d_call: .
cdr3_aa: CASSLNEYGYTF
cdr3_nt: TGTGCCAGCAGTTTAAACGAGTATGGCTACACCTTC

j_call: TRBJ1-1
v_call: TRBV11-3
clone_size: .
d_call: .
cdr3_aa: CASTLAGSTEAFF
cdr3_nt: TGTGCCAGCACCCTAGCAGGGAGCACTGAAGCTTTCTTT

j_call: TRBJ1-5
v_call: TRBV28
clone_size: .
d_call: TRBD1
cdr3_aa: CASSLAASPGQISGSNQPQHF
cdr3_nt: TGTGCCAGCAGTTTGGCTGCGTCGCCGGGACAGATATCTGGGAGCAATCAGCCCCAGCATTTT

j_call: TRBJ1-1
v_call: TRBV11-2
clone_size: .
d_call: TRBD1
cdr3_aa: CASSLVSQGARGTEAFF
cdr3_nt: TGTGCCAGCAGCTTAGTCTCCCAGGGGGCGCGGGGCACTGAAGCTTTCTTT

j_call: TRBJ1-2
v_call: TRBV7-2
clone_size: few
d_call: .
cdr3_aa: CASSLVGGETYGYTF
cdr3_nt: TGTGCCAGCAGCTTAGTCGGGGGGGAGACCTATGGCTACACCTTC

j_call: TRBJ1-5
v_call: TRBV28
clone_size: .
d_call: TRBD1
cdr3_aa: CASSSGGKQPQHF
cdr3_nt: TGTGCCAGCAGTTCAGGGGGAAAGCAGCCCCAGCATTTT

j_call: TRBJ1-1
v_call: TRBV6-6
clone_size: .
d_call: .
cdr3_aa: CASSYPWGGGTEAFF
cdr3_nt: TGTGCCAGCAGTTACCCCTGGGGCGGCGGCACTGAAGCTTTCTTT

j_call: TRBJ1-1
v_call: TRBV2
clone_size: once
d_call: TRBD1
cdr3_aa: CASNLDRDTEAFF
cdr3_nt: TGTGCCAGCAACCTAGACAGGGACACTGAAGCTTTCTTT

j_call: TRBJ1-6
v_call: TRBV10-3
clone_size: .
d_call: TRBD1
cdr3_aa: CAISESRTGEGSPLHF
cdr3_nt: TGTGCCATCAGTGAGTCCCGGACAGGGGAGGGATCACCCCTCCACTTT

j_call: TRBJ2-5
v_call: TRBV27
clone_size: .
d_call: .
cdr3_aa: CASSLGQNTWETQYF
cdr3_nt: TGTGCCAGCAGTTTAGGACAAAATACGTGGGAGACCCAGTACTTC

j_call: TRBJ2-1
v_call: TRBV6-1
clone_size: .
d_call: TRBD2
cdr3_aa: CASSPLAGGRAEQFF
cdr3_nt: TGTGCCAGCAGCCCTCTAGCGGGGGGGCGTGCGGAGCAGTTCTTC

j_call: TRBJ2-2
v_call: TRBV2
clone_size: .
d_call: .
cdr3_aa: CASKPGINTGELFF
cdr3_nt: TGTGCCAGCAAGCCAGGGATAAACACCGGGGAGCTGTTTTTT

j_call: TRBJ2-3
v_call: TRBV5-3
clone_size: few
d_call: .
cdr3_aa: CARSLWVPRGGQDTQYF
cdr3_nt: TGTGCCAGAAGCTTGTGGGTACCACGGGGAGGTCAAGATACGCAGTATTTT

j_call: TRBJ2-7
v_call: TRBV7-2
clone_size: .
d_call: .
cdr3_aa: CASSLVKHYEQYF
cdr3_nt: TGTGCCAGCAGCTTAGTGAAACACTACGAGCAGTACTTC

j_call: TRBJ1-5
v_call: TRBV5-5
clone_size: .
d_call: TRBD1
cdr3_aa: CASSFGQGHNQPQHF
cdr3_nt: TGTGCCAGCAGTTTCGGACAGGGCCATAATCAGCCCCAGCATTTT

j_call: TRBJ1-3
v_call: TRBV14
clone_size: .
d_call: .
cdr3_aa: CASSQDQGNTIYF
cdr3_nt: TGTGCCAGCAGCCAAGACCAAGGGAACACCATATATTTT

j_call: TRBJ1-1
v_call: TRBV7-2
clone_size: .
d_call: .
cdr3_aa: CASREGHLNTEAFF
cdr3_nt: TGTGCCAGCAGGGAGGGACACCTGAACACTGAAGCTTTCTTT

j_call: TRBJ2-3
v_call: TRBV7-8
clone_size: .
d_call: .
cdr3_aa: CASSLAADTQYF
cdr3_nt: TGTGCCAGCAGCTTAGCGGCCGATACGCAGTATTTT

j_call: TRBJ2-2
v_call: TRBV7-3
clone_size: .
d_call: .
cdr3_aa: CASSLQGPNTGELFF
cdr3_nt: TGTGCCAGCAGCTTGCAGGGGCCGAACACCGGGGAGCTGTTTTTT

j_call: TRBJ1-1
v_call: TRBV18
clone_size: .
d_call: .
cdr3_aa: CASSPQATRANTEAFF
cdr3_nt: TGTGCCAGCTCACCCCAAGCGACCCGGGCCAACACTGAAGCTTTCTTT

j_call: TRBJ1-2
v_call: TRBV29-1
clone_size: .
d_call: .
cdr3_aa: CSVEVPQDRGYTF
cdr3_nt: TGCAGCGTTGAAGTCCCACAGGACCGGGGCTACACCTTC

j_call: TRBJ1-6
v_call: TRBV7-2
clone_size: .
d_call: .
cdr3_aa: CASSLGRQYNSPLHF
cdr3_nt: TGTGCCAGCAGCTTAGGTCGGCAATATAATTCACCCCTCCACTTT

j_call: TRBJ2-6
v_call: TRBV7-7
clone_size: .
d_call: TRBD2
cdr3_aa: CATQEGAGGSGANVLTF
cdr3_nt: TGTGCCACCCAAGAAGGGGCGGGGGGCTCTGGGGCCAACGTCCTGACTTTC

j_call: TRBJ1-5
v_call: TRBV2
clone_size: .
d_call: .
cdr3_aa: CASSEGQVSNQPQHF
cdr3_nt: TGTGCCAGCAGTGAGGGTCAGGTCAGTAATCAGCCCCAGCATTTT

j_call: TRBJ1-4
v_call: TRBV30
clone_size: few
d_call: .
cdr3_aa: CAWGRDRPNEKLFF
cdr3_nt: TGTGCCTGGGGCCGGGACCGCCCTAATGAAAAACTGTTTTTT

j_call: TRBJ1-2
v_call: TRBV6-5
clone_size: .
d_call: .
cdr3_aa: CASSSGLINTF
cdr3_nt: TGTGCCAGCAGTTCGGGACTTATAAACACCTTC

j_call: TRBJ1-3
v_call: TRBV7-2
clone_size: .
d_call: .
cdr3_aa: CASSLTRGHNKGNTIYF
cdr3_nt: TGTGCCAGCAGCTTAACTCGAGGCCATAACAAAGGAAACACCATATATTTT

j_call: TRBJ2-5
v_call: TRBV27
clone_size: .
d_call: TRBD2
cdr3_aa: CASSKRGGRETQYF
cdr3_nt: TGTGCCAGCAGTAAACGGGGGGGGAGAGAGACCCAGTACTTC

j_call: TRBJ2-3
v_call: TRBV7-9
clone_size: .
d_call: .
cdr3_aa: CASSSFGTRDTQYF
cdr3_nt: TGTGCCAGCAGCTCCTTTGGGACCCGAGATACGCAGTATTTT

j_call: TRBJ2-3
v_call: TRBV7-2
clone_size: medium-sized
d_call: .
cdr3_aa: CASSLEGRGTDTQYF
cdr3_nt: TGTGCCAGCAGCTTAGAGGGTAGGGGCACAGATACGCAGTATTTT

j_call: TRBJ1-2
v_call: TRBV7-3
clone_size: .
d_call: TRBD1
cdr3_aa: CASSLDPGQGSVYTF
cdr3_nt: TGTGCCAGCAGCTTAGACCCTGGACAGGGCTCAGTCTACACCTTC

j_call: TRBJ2-1
v_call: TRBV30
clone_size: .
d_call: TRBD2
cdr3_aa: CAWQLAGNYNEQFF
cdr3_nt: TGTGCCTGGCAACTAGCGGGGAACTACAATGAGCAGTTCTTC

j_call: TRBJ2-5
v_call: TRBV5-1
clone_size: .
d_call: .
cdr3_aa: CASSSRVGQKETQYF
cdr3_nt: TGCGCCAGCAGCTCCCGTGTGGGACAAAAAGAGACCCAGTACTTC

j_call: TRBJ1-6
v_call: TRBV30
clone_size: few
d_call: .
cdr3_aa: CAWRVAGDNSPLHF
cdr3_nt: TGTGCCTGGAGGGTGGCAGGGGACAATTCACCCCTCCACTTT

j_call: TRBJ1-5
v_call: TRBV6-5
clone_size: .
d_call: .
cdr3_aa: CASSYAHNQPQHF
cdr3_nt: TGTGCCAGCAGTTACGCGCACAATCAGCCCCAGCATTTT

j_call: TRBJ1-1
v_call: TRBV19
clone_size: .
d_call: .
cdr3_aa: CASSILTNTEAFF
cdr3_nt: TGTGCCAGTAGTATCCTGACGAACACTGAAGCTTTCTTT

j_call: TRBJ2-1
v_call: TRBV6-6
clone_size: .
d_call: TRBD1
cdr3_aa: CASSSRGQGYNEQFF
cdr3_nt: TGTGCCAGCAGTTCCAGGGGACAGGGGTACAATGAGCAGTTCTTC